Following are 20 T cell receptor beta chains from one sample sequenced in a study of shared clonotypes between healthy human individuals (dated by TCRdb to 2019 to 2021). For the CD8 naive samples, CD45RO-negative cells were positively selected for CCR7, yielding a CD45RA+CCR7+ population from which TemRA cells were excluded. Libraries were constructed by the immunoSEQ multiplex PCR assay. TCRdb's version of the immuneACCESS table is confined to in-frame rearrangements and falls short of the full clone set. An unresolved V gene accounts for under half of the shortfall where checked; the remainder is of unknown origin. This sample gives more than 600,000 clones in total; around 92% of them show up just once. In total, the top ten clones hold about 24% of the sample. Sequenced sample: naive CD8+ T cells sorted from blood. This specimen's cell subset or site label, interpreted: CD45RA+CCR7+. These TCRs come from a man aged 25-45 years in good health.

The chain recombines TRBV6-6 with TRBJ2-1, with TRBD2 identical over 8 bases. The CDR3 contains 14 residues. Germline lookup yields CDR1 MNHNY and CDR2 SVGAGI (reference sequence). J was trimmed by 3 bases and V by 5 bases; bases with no gene match: 3. The CDR3: CASSRSGIYNEQFF. The CDR3, as DNA: TGTGCCAGCAGTCGTAGCGGGATCTACAATGAGCAGTTCTTC.

The gene calls are TRBV6-5 and TRBJ2-5; maybe TRBD1 (5 bases). Trimming took 5 bases from V and 4 from J, leaving 8 bases between them. The CDR3 is made up of 12 amino acids. Per germline, CDR1 MNHEY and CDR2 SVGAGI. The CDR3 region has the DNA TGTGCCAGCAGTGGCAGGGCAGAGACCCAGTACTTC. This encodes CASSGRAETQYF.

The chain couples TRBV2 to TRBJ2-1; 12 positions agree with TRBD2. This CDR3 spans 18 amino acids. Germline trimming cut 6 bases from V and 3 bases from J; bases unmatched to any gene: 12. Germline CDR1 and CDR2: SNHLY and FYNNEI. This CDR3 reads CASRRTGGTSGYYNEQFF. The CDR3 region has the DNA TGTGCCAGCAGGCGCACGGGGGGGACTAGCGGGTACTACAATGAGCAGTTCTTC.

The rearrangement links TRBV30 to TRBJ1-2; 7 bases map to TRBD1. CDR3 length: 11 residues. Germline-derived CDR1 and CDR2 are GTSNPN and SVGIG (reference sequence). The CDR3 reads CAVFRGTGYTF. CDR3 coding DNA: TGTGCTGTTTTCAGGGGGACCGGCTACACCTTC.

The V gene is TRBV25-1, the J gene TRBJ1-1; D is unclear. Between the trimmed V and J ends, which lost 6 bases and 4 bases, there was a span of 9 bases. Germline-derived CDR1 and CDR2 are MGHDK and SYGVNS. The CDR3 loop spans 12 amino acids. The DNA for the CDR3 is TGTGCCAGCAGCGGCAGAAGCACTGAAGCTTTCTTT. It translates to CASSGRSTEAFF.

This chain uses TRBV27 with TRBJ2-2; 13 bases match TRBD2. V dropped 3 bases and J dropped 7; count of bases not matched to a gene: 5. From germline, CDR1 is MNHEY and CDR2 SMNVEV (reference sequence). This CDR3 is 16 amino acids long. The CDR3: CASSFRLAGGFGELFF. In DNA, the CDR3 is TGTGCCAGCAGTTTTAGACTAGCGGGAGGTTTCGGGGAGCTGTTTTTT.

V usage is TRBV9 and J usage is TRBJ2-7, with TRBD2 matching over 14 bases. Trimming at V came to 4 bases and at J to 6 bases, leaving 21 bases not matched to a gene. The CDR3 covers 20 residues. Germline CDR1 is SGDLS and CDR2 is YYNGEE. In nucleotides, the CDR3 is TGTGCCAGCAGCCCACGGACAGGGCCGGGGACTAGCGGGAGTTCGGGCGAGCAGTACTTC. Translating it yields CASSPRTGPGTSGSSGEQYF.

The rearrangement joins TRBV11-2 to TRBJ2-7; D call uncertain. The CDR3 sequence is 10 residues long. Germline V gene lookup returns CDR1 SGHAT and CDR2 FQNNGV. The V end was cut by 5 bases, the J end by 7 bases, with 6 bases between. The CDR3 coding sequence is TGTGCCAGCAGCAACGCAGAGCAGTACTTC. It encodes CASSNAEQYF.

With respect to this clone: Other DNA sequences from this sample encode an identical CDR3 as well. This sequence joins TRBV6-5 and TRBJ2-7, with D hard to call. Trimming cost V 3 bases and J 0 bases, with 6 bases left between them. Germline CDR1 and CDR2: MNHEY and SVGAGI. The CDR3 is 13 residues long. CDR3 in DNA: TGTGCCAGCAGTTATCAGAGCTCCTACGAGCAGTACTTC. Its translation: CASSYQSSYEQYF.

The genes are TRBV28 and TRBJ2-7, with a tentative D call TRBD1 (6 bases). Germline CDR1 reads MDHEN; CDR2 reads SYDVKM. Trimming left V 2 bases short and J 6 bases short, with 11 bases between. The CDR3 length is 13 residues. CDR3 amino acids: CASSLPQGPEQYF. Here the CDR3 DNA reads TGTGCCAGCAGTTTACCTCAGGGGCCCGAGCAGTACTTC.

This chain joins TRBV18 and TRBJ2-2; weak D call: TRBD2 (6 bases). The CDR3 has 14 residues. CDR1 and CDR2 from the germline V gene are KGHSH and LQKENI. V was clipped by 3 bases and J by 4 bases, with 9 bases between them. CDR3 sequence: CASSPTGVTGELFF. CDR3 nucleotide sequence: TGTGCCAGCTCACCTACGGGAGTCACCGGGGAGCTGTTTTTT.

The gene calls are TRBV2 and TRBJ2-2; the D call may be TRBD1 or TRBD2 (5 bases each). Trimming pared 3 bases from V and 7 bases from J, leaving 18 bases between. CDR3 length: 16 amino acids. Germline CDR1 and CDR2: SNHLY and FYNNEI. CDR3 in amino acids: CASSEGLGRAGGELFF. CDR3 coding DNA: TGTGCCAGCAGTGAGGGGTTGGGACGAGCAGGCGGGGAGCTGTTTTTT. The whole variable domain, remainder taken from reference TRBV2 and TRBJ2-2, is EPEVTQTPSHQVTQMGQEVILRCVPISNHLYFYWYRQILGQKVEFLVSFYNNEISEKSEIFDDQFSVERPDGSNFTLKIRSTKLEDSAMYFCASSEGLGRAGGELFFGEGSRLTVL.

The chain combines TRBV2 with TRBJ2-1; D gene uncertain. The CDR3 has 11 residues. Germline V gene sequence: CDR1 SNHLY, CDR2 FYNNEI. V lost 4 bases and J lost 6, with 4 bases in between. As DNA, the CDR3 is TGTGCCAGCAGTGTTAGCAATGAGCAGTTCTTC. Protein product: CASSVSNEQFF.

The rearrangement links TRBV27 to TRBJ1-1, with D unclear. Germline V CDR1 and CDR2: MNHEY, SMNVEV (reference sequence). Trimming took off 1 base at V and 0 bases at J, with 6 bases between the two ends. The CDR3 spans 14 residues. In nucleotides, the CDR3 is TGTGCCAGCAGTTTATTTGACGTGAACACTGAAGCTTTCTTT. This codes for CASSLFDVNTEAFF.

This clone was seen a single time. The gene calls are TRBV7-2 and TRBJ2-4; TRBD2 matches 11 bases. The CDR3 sequence is 15 residues long. Germline CDR1 and CDR2: SGHTA and FQGNSA. V was pared by 5 bases and J by 8 bases, with 8 bases of the junction left unmatched. The CDR3 loop reads CASSLLAGGRDIQYF. The CDR3 bases are TGTGCCAGCAGCCTTCTAGCGGGAGGCCGAGACATTCAGTACTTC.

This clone has just a few counts. The chain combines TRBV2 with TRBJ2-5, with D perhaps matching TRBD1 (5 bases). V gave up 8 bases and J gave up 4 bases, with 5 bases separating them. This CDR3 has 10 amino acids. CDR1 is SNHLY, CDR2 FYNNEI, per germline. DNA of the CDR3: TGTGCCAGCCAGGGAGAGACCCAGTACTTC. Protein: CASQGETQYF.

The chain combines TRBV7-9 with TRBJ2-7; 7 bases are a match to TRBD2. The CDR3 extends over 13 amino acids. V shed 6 bases, J shed 3 bases, and the junction held 5 bases outside the gene matches. Germline V lookup: CDR1 SEHNR, CDR2 FQNEAQ (reference sequence). The CDR3 sequence: CASSWEGGYEQYF. Written as DNA, the CDR3 is TGTGCCAGCAGTTGGGAGGGCGGCTACGAGCAGTACTTC.

A single count supports this clone. The DNA of the CDR3 is TGTGCCAGCAGCTTGGGGGACAGTTCTACGACCCAGTACTTC. Translated: CASSLGDSSTTQYF. The V and J genes are TRBV5-4 and TRBJ2-5, with 7 bases fitting TRBD1. The CDR3 spans 14 residues. V gave up 0 bases and J gave up 7 bases; unmatched junction bases: 6. The germline gives CDR1 SGHNT, CDR2 YYREEE (reference sequence).

This chain joins TRBV6-5 and TRBJ2-7; the D is unclear. V gave up 5 bases and J gave up 5 bases, with 22 bases separating them. This CDR3 contains 16 residues. Germline V gene sequence: CDR1 MNHEY, CDR2 SVGAGI. The CDR3 sequence: CASSHYGVVSFDEQYF. The DNA of the CDR3 is TGTGCCAGCAGTCACTATGGGGTAGTCTCGTTCGACGAGCAGTACTTC.

This chain connects TRBV5-1 to TRBJ2-1, with a weak D call TRBD1 (5 bases). The germline V and J ends were trimmed by 4 bases and 0 bases, with 11 bases remaining between them. The CDR3 contains 15 residues. Per the germline V gene, CDR1 is SGHRS and CDR2 is YFSETQ. The CDR3 DNA reads TGCGCCAGCAGCCAGACAGCAAGCTCCTACAATGAGCAGTTCTTC. It is translated as CASSQTASSYNEQFF.